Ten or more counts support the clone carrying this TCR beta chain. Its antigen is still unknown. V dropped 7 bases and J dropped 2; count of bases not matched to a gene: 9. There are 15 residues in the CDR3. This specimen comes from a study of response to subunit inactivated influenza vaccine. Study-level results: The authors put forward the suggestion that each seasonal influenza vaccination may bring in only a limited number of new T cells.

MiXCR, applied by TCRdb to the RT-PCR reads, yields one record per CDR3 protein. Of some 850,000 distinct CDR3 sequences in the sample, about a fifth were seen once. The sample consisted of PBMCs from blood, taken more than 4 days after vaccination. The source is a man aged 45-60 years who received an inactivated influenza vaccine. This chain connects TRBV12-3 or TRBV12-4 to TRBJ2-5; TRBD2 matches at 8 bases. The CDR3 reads CASTASGLFQETQYF. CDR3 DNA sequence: TGTGCCAGCACCGCTAGCGGGCTCTTTCAAGAGACCCAGTACTTC.